The T cell receptor (beta chain) under discussion was sequenced for a study of T-cell reconstitution after alpha-beta-depleted transplantation in children. Study outcomes and limitations: It was reported that alpha-beta T cells came from several hundred expanded graft clones (about two months after transplant). A year had passed since transplant, and T-cell counts and diversity by then came mostly from newly produced T cells.

During its preparation, the TCRbeta library received unique molecular identifiers. TCRdb re-called the PCR reads through MiXCR, storing one row per CDR3 protein. This sample has more than 400,000 distinct CDR3 sequences, with roughly 11% found just once. The CDR3 totals 14 residues. V dropped 3 bases and J dropped 6; count of bases not matched to a gene: 7. The V gene's germline CDR1 is DFQATT and CDR2 SNEGSKA (reference sequence). In its sample, this clonotype was seen a few times. Its antigen is still unknown. The sequence was collected from a female patient aged 2-9 years who had a stem cell transplant for aplastic anemia, so the T cells may come from the graft donor. The source was PBMCs, mostly from graft donor cells, collected 180 days after TCRalphabeta/CD19-depleted stem cell transplant. J is TRBJ1-5 and V is TRBV20-1, with TRBD1 identical over 8 bases. The CDR3 region has the DNA TGCAGTGCTAGTCTCAGGGGGCTGGGTCAGCCCCAGCATTTT. Encoded protein: CSASLRGLGQPQHF.